These 20 T cell receptor beta chains were sequenced from one sample in a study of CD8+ T cells in alopecia areata. Sequencing used cDNA as its template, made by extracting RNA and reverse transcribing it. TCRdb's copy holds only in-frame clones and misses some; the assay was immunoSEQ multiplex PCR. The data contain around 100,000 clones, less than 50% of them singletons. Sequencing was done on a sample of CD4+ T cells sorted from blood. These receptor sequences come from a human donor with alopecia areata.

V is TRBV30 and J is TRBJ1-4; no reliable D call. V was clipped by 2 bases and J by 4 bases, with 8 bases between them. The CDR3 totals 13 residues. From germline, CDR1 is GTSNPN and CDR2 SVGIG (reference sequence). This CDR3 is CAWSRGYNEKLFF. The CDR3 DNA sequence: TGTGCCTGGAGTCGCGGTTATAATGAAAAACTGTTTTTT.

The CDR3 DNA is TGCACCAGCAGCCAAAGGTCCGCTCCGGGGACCCAGTACTTC. Encoded protein: CTSSQRSAPGTQYF. The genes are TRBV1 and TRBJ2-5; the D call of TRBD2 is as the table states it, not checked on the DNA. TRBV1 is recorded as a pseudogene. This CDR3 region has 14 residues.

The chain combines TRBV27 with TRBJ1-2; possibly TRBD1 for D (5 bases). This CDR3 has 14 residues. V lost 8 bases to trimming and J lost 0 bases, with 13 bases between them. Germline V gene sequence: CDR1 MNHEY, CDR2 SMNVEV (reference sequence). The CDR3 loop reads CASGTWDANYGYTF. The CDR3 nucleotides read TGTGCCAGCGGAACCTGGGACGCTAACTATGGCTACACCTTC.

This clone was found a few times. The CDR3 region is CSVVEGGENEQYF. CDR3 bases: TGCAGCGTTGTAGAAGGGGGCGAAAACGAGCAGTACTTC. V is TRBV29-1 and J is TRBJ2-7; TRBD1 matches at 7 bases. The V and J ends lost 4 bases and 5 bases, in that order; junction bases with no gene match: 8. Germline lookup yields CDR1 SQVTM and CDR2 ANQGSEA. The CDR3 loop spans 13 amino acids.

This clone was recorded a few times. This rearrangement joins TRBV29-1 to TRBJ2-1; the match to TRBD2 covers 14 bases. V gave up 7 bases and J gave up 9 bases; unmatched junction bases: 5. There are 13 residues in the CDR3. Germline loops: CDR1 SQVTM, CDR2 ANQGSEA. CDR3 bases: TGCAGCGAGGGACTAGCGGGAGACGGTGAGCAGTTCTTC. Translating it yields CSEGLAGDGEQFF.

This clone was detected only a few times. The chain combines TRBV7-2 with TRBJ2-2; 8 bases align to TRBD1. The CDR3 sequence is 15 residues long. Germline V gives CDR1 SGHTA, CDR2 FQGNSA. V shed 3 bases, J shed 3 bases, and the junction held 3 bases outside the gene matches. The CDR3 here is CASSFGQGYTGELFF. In nucleotides, the CDR3 is TGTGCCAGCAGCTTCGGACAGGGATACACCGGGGAGCTGTTTTTT.

This clone appeared a single time. This chain joins TRBV6-5 and TRBJ2-4; D gene ambiguous. CDR1 is MNHEY and CDR2 is SVGAGI in the germline V gene. V was trimmed by 8 bases and J by 1 base, leaving 15 bases between them. This CDR3 comprises 15 residues. CDR3: CASPTCLGAKNIQYF. CDR3 DNA: TGTGCCAGCCCCACATGTTTAGGGGCCAAAAACATTCAGTACTTC.

V gene TRBV27 combines with J gene TRBJ2-5; 10 positions agree with TRBD1. The CDR3 has 13 residues. Germline lookup yields CDR1 MNHEY and CDR2 SMNVEV (reference sequence). The V segment lost 9 bases and the J segment 3 bases; nucleotides outside the gene matches: 4. DNA for the CDR3: TGTGCCAGGACAGGGGGCCCGGAAGAGACCCAGTACTTC. Translation gives CARTGGPEETQYF.

The genes are TRBV7-2 and TRBJ1-2; D not resolved. Germline assignment: CDR1 SGHTA and CDR2 FQGNSA. V was cut by 1 base and J by 3 bases, with 9 bases left in between. This CDR3 comprises 14 residues. The CDR3 nucleotides are TGTGCCAGCAGCTTAGTTGGGGATGACTATGGCTACACCTTC. It is translated as CASSLVGDDYGYTF.

There are a few counts of this clone. The J gene is TRBJ2-5, the V gene TRBV30, with 7 bases fitting TRBD1. V trimming: 3 bases; J trimming: 9 bases; junction bases outside the gene matches: 13. Germline values: CDR1 GTSNPN, CDR2 SVGIG (reference sequence). This CDR3 region has 14 residues. The DNA of the CDR3 is TGTGCCTGGAGGGGCCCCACAGGGGCGGCGGCCCAGTACTTC. This codes for CAWRGPTGAAAQYF.

V is TRBV7-2 and J is TRBJ2-3, with a tentative D call TRBD1 (5 bases). CDR3 length: 15 amino acids. V lost 10 bases and J 0 bases, leaving 17 bases between the germline ends. Germline CDR1 SGHTA, CDR2 FQGNSA. The CDR3: CATSWGTSSTDTQYF. CDR3 DNA sequence: TGTGCCACCTCATGGGGCACCTCTAGCACAGATACGCAGTATTTT.

The table lists this clone with a few counts. The chain is built from TRBV30 and TRBJ2-7, with 8 bases identical to TRBD2. Per germline, CDR1 GTSNPN and CDR2 SVGIG (reference sequence). The CDR3 is 12 amino acids. V lost 4 bases and J lost 6; bases outside the gene matches: 5. CDR3 loop: CAWTSGGPEQYF. CDR3 DNA sequence: TGTGCCTGGACCTCGGGGGGGCCCGAGCAGTACTTC.

The table lists this clone with a few counts. The genes are TRBV29-1 and TRBJ1-1, with TRBD1 as a possible D gene (6 bases). Trimming left V 1 base short and J 4 bases short, with 10 bases between. The CDR3 is made up of 13 amino acids. CDR1 and CDR2 (germline): SQVTM, ANQGSEA. The CDR3 DNA reads TGCAGCGTTGAAGTAGGAGGGGGCACTGAAGCTTTCTTT. This encodes CSVEVGGGTEAFF.

The V gene is TRBV27, the J gene TRBJ2-7; 8 positions match TRBD1. Unmatched junction bases numbered 4, after V lost 6 bases and J lost 3 bases. The CDR3 runs 13 residues. Per the germline V gene, CDR1 is MNHEY and CDR2 is SMNVEV (reference sequence). CDR3 sequence reads: CASSWTGLYEQYF. CDR3 bases: TGTGCCAGCAGCTGGACAGGGCTCTACGAGCAGTACTTC.

The chain employs TRBV5-1 and TRBJ2-1, with a tentative D call TRBD2 (5 bases). V gave up 4 bases and J gave up 1 base, with 18 bases separating them. The CDR3 has 17 amino acids. CDR1 is SGHRS and CDR2 is YFSETQ in the germline V gene. In DNA form, the CDR3 reads TGCGCCAGCAGCCCCTGGTACCCCCCGGGATCCTACAATGAGCAGTTCTTC. Its protein is CASSPWYPPGSYNEQFF.

A few counts support this clone. J is TRBJ2-1 and V is TRBV28; possible D gene TRBD2, 6 bases. V dropped 6 bases and J dropped 3 bases, with 21 bases sitting between them. CDR3 length equals 17 residues. Germline V gene data show CDR1 as MDHEN and CDR2 as SYDVKM. The CDR3 region is CASSPFGGTIFYNEQFF. CDR3 DNA sequence: TGTGCCAGCAGCCCATTCGGAGGGACGATATTCTACAATGAGCAGTTCTTC.

This clone was counted only a few times. V gene TRBV6-6 combines with J gene TRBJ2-1, with 7 bases matching TRBD2. Germline CDR1 MNHNY, CDR2 SVGAGI (reference sequence). V was pared by 7 bases and J by 0 bases, with 3 bases of the junction left unmatched. This CDR3 spans 14 amino acids. The CDR3 protein is CASMSGTSYNEQFF. The CDR3 region has the DNA TGTGCCAGCATGAGCGGGACCTCCTACAATGAGCAGTTCTTC.

This chain connects TRBV2 to TRBJ2-1; tentatively, D is TRBD1 or TRBD2 (6 bases each). Per the germline V gene, CDR1 is SNHLY and CDR2 is FYNNEI. V dropped 6 bases and J dropped 10 bases, with 22 bases sitting between them. CDR3 size: 15 residues. This CDR3 reads CASRPREAGGGEQFF. For the CDR3, the DNA is TGTGCCAGCAGGCCCAGGGAGGCCGGGGGCGGGGAGCAGTTCTTC. Using reference TRBV2 and TRBJ2-1 for the parts outside the CDR3, the full variable domain is EPEVTQTPSHQVTQMGQEVILRCVPISNHLYFYWYRQILGQKVEFLVSFYNNEISEKSEIFDDQFSVERPDGSNFTLKIRSTKLEDSAMYFCASRPREAGGGEQFFGPGTRLTVL.

The CDR3 nucleotides read TGTGCCAGCAGTTCAGGACAGGGGTATCAGCCCCAGCATTTT. Encoded protein: CASSSGQGYQPQHF. The chain carries TRBV28 and TRBJ1-5; 9 bases are a match to TRBD1. This CDR3 has 14 residues. Germline V lookup: CDR1 MDHEN, CDR2 SYDVKM. V dropped 4 bases and J dropped 5; count of bases not matched to a gene: 3.

V and J are TRBV30 and TRBJ1-2, with D perhaps TRBD1 (6 bases). This CDR3 contains 12 residues. Looked up from germline, CDR1 is GTSNPN and CDR2 is SVGIG (reference sequence). The V gene lost 0 bases and the J gene lost 4 bases, with 6 bases spanning the gap. CDR3 DNA: TGTGCCTGGAGTGTAGGGGGCTATGGCTACACCTTC. As protein: CAWSVGGYGYTF.